The clone carrying this T cell receptor beta chain has a handful of counts. Its specificity is unknown. Every isolated RNA sample was fully reverse transcribed, so sequencing captured expressed TCRB transcripts. TCRdb keeps only in-frame clones here, not all; method: immunoSEQ multiplex PCR. The sample includes some 350,000 clones, roughly 13% seen only once; the top ten take about 0.016%. This specimen belongs to a study of beta chain features in type 1 diabetes. Notes on the study in general: Type 1 diabetes patients showed a moderate but significant shortening of TCRB CDR3s in all four CD4+ subsets.

Trimming took 7 bases from V and 5 from J, leaving 10 bases between them. Germline V gene sequence: CDR1 SNHLY, CDR2 FYNNEI. The CDR3 contains 12 residues. This clonotype was obtained from a woman younger than 30 with type 1 diabetes. V usage is TRBV2 and J usage is TRBJ2-3, with a weak D call TRBD1 (5 bases). The sequenced material came from naive CD4+ T cells from blood. In DNA, the CDR3 is TGTGCCAGCACACCAGGGTTAGATACGCAGTATTTT. It yields the protein CASTPGLDTQYF.